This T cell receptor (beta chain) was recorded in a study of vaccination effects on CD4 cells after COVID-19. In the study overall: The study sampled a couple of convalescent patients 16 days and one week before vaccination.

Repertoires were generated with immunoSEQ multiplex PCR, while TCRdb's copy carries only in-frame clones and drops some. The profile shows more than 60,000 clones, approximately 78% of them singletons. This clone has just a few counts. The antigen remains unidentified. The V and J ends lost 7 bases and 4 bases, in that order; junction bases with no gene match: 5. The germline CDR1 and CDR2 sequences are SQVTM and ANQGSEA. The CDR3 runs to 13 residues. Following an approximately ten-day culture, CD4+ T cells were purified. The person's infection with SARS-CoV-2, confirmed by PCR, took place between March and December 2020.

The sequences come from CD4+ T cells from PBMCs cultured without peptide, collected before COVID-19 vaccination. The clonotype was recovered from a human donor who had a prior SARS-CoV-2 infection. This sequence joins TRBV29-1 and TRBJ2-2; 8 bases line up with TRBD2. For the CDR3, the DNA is TGCAGCGCGGGACTAGTAGGCACCGGGGAGCTGTTTTTT. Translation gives CSAGLVGTGELFF.